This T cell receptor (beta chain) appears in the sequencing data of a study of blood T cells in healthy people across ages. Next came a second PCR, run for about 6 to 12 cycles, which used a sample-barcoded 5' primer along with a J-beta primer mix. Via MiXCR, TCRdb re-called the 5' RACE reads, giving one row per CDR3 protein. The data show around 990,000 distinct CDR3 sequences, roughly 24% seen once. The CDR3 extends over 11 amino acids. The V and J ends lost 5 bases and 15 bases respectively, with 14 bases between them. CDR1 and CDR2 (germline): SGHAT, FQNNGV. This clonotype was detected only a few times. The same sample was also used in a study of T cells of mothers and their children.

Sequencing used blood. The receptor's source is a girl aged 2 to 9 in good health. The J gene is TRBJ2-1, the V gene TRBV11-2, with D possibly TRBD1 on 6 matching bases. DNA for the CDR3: TGTGCCAGCAGCCTAGGACAGAGAGCGTTCTTC. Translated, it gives CASSLGQRAFF. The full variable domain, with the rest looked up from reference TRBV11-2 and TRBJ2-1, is EAGVAQSPRYKIIEKRQSVAFWCNPISGHATLYWYQQILGQGPKLLIQFQNNGVVDDSQLPKDRFSAERLKGVDSTLKIQPAKLEDSAVYLCASSLGQRAFFGPGTRLTVL.